Listed below are T cell receptor beta chains from one sample, sequenced in a study of control samples from healthy donors and cancer patients. Using immunoSEQ multiplex PCR, the repertoire was profiled, and TCRdb retains in-frame clones only, with some absent. Found here are around 48,000 clones, about 94% of them singletons; the top ten hold 23%. The sample consisted of PBMCs. Receptor source: a woman in her fifties or sixties with head and neck cancer. Each CDR3 is given with its conserved first and last residue. D genes are given only for firm matches. The size entry is marked missing in some rows and otherwise reads once, few, many or a size class.

v_gene: TRBV6-5; abundance: -; d_gene: TRBD1; j_gene: TRBJ1-6; CDR3aa: CASRDRVNSPLHF; CDR3nt: TGTGCCAGCCGGGACAGGGTTAATTCACCCCTCCACTTT
v_gene: TRBV28; abundance: -; d_gene: TRBD1; j_gene: TRBJ1-1; CDR3aa: CASSNGDRNMNTEAFF; CDR3nt: TGTGCCAGCAGTAACGGGGACAGGAACATGAACACTGAAGCTTTCTTT
v_gene: TRBV30; abundance: -; d_gene: TRBD2; j_gene: TRBJ2-1; CDR3aa: CAWSPSGRIAEQFF; CDR3nt: TGTGCCTGGAGTCCTAGCGGGAGAATTGCTGAGCAGTTCTTC
v_gene: TRBV11-2; abundance: -; d_gene: TRBD1; j_gene: TRBJ2-5; CDR3aa: CASKQGPSQETQYF; CDR3nt: TGTGCCAGCAAACAGGGGCCTTCACAAGAGACCCAGTACTTC
v_gene: TRBV5-5; abundance: -; d_gene: TRBD2; j_gene: TRBJ2-7; CDR3aa: CASSFGGRYEQYF; CDR3nt: TGTGCCAGCAGCTTCGGCGGGAGGTACGAGCAGTACTTC
v_gene: TRBV7-2; abundance: -; d_gene: -; j_gene: TRBJ2-3; CDR3aa: CASSYVPAHTDTQYF; CDR3nt: TGTGCCAGCAGTTACGTCCCAGCCCACACAGATACGCAGTATTTT
v_gene: TRBV4-1; abundance: -; d_gene: -; j_gene: TRBJ1-2; CDR3aa: CASSEDQGRDYGYTF; CDR3nt: TGCGCCAGCAGCGAAGACCAGGGGCGGGACTATGGCTACACCTTC
v_gene: TRBV6-5; abundance: -; d_gene: TRBD1; j_gene: TRBJ2-7; CDR3aa: CASSPDRGSGEQYF; CDR3nt: TGTGCCAGCAGTCCGGACAGGGGGTCAGGCGAGCAGTACTTC
v_gene: TRBV5-5; abundance: -; d_gene: TRBD1; j_gene: TRBJ2-7; CDR3aa: CASSLDRGLTHEQYF; CDR3nt: TGTGCCAGCAGCCTCGACAGGGGATTGACTCACGAGCAGTACTTC
v_gene: TRBV7-3; abundance: few; d_gene: -; j_gene: TRBJ2-1; CDR3aa: CASSLTSGHLNNEQFF; CDR3nt: TGTGCCAGCAGCTTAACTAGCGGCCACTTAAACAATGAGCAGTTCTTC
v_gene: TRBV19; abundance: few; d_gene: -; j_gene: TRBJ1-5; CDR3aa: CASSIRGSQPQHF; CDR3nt: TGTGCCAGTAGTATAAGGGGGAGTCAGCCCCAGCATTTT
v_gene: TRBV6-5; abundance: few; d_gene: -; j_gene: TRBJ1-2; CDR3aa: CASRADYGYTF; CDR3nt: TGTGCCAGCAGGGCCGACTACGGCTACACCTTC
v_gene: TRBV28; abundance: -; d_gene: TRBD2; j_gene: TRBJ2-1; CDR3aa: CASSPGTSGKVEQFF; CDR3nt: TGTGCCAGCAGTCCCGGGACTAGCGGGAAGGTTGAGCAGTTCTTC
v_gene: TRBV9; abundance: -; d_gene: -; j_gene: TRBJ2-1; CDR3aa: CASSVGAAANEQFF; CDR3nt: TGTGCCAGCAGCGTCGGAGCCGCAGCCAATGAGCAGTTCTTC
v_gene: TRBV5-1; abundance: -; d_gene: TRBD2; j_gene: TRBJ2-1; CDR3aa: CASSLTSGGAREQFF; CDR3nt: TGCGCCAGCAGCTTGACTAGCGGGGGGGCGCGTGAGCAGTTCTTC
v_gene: TRBV19; abundance: -; d_gene: TRBD1; j_gene: TRBJ1-5; CDR3aa: CASTAPEGAMNQPQHF; CDR3nt: TGTGCCAGTACCGCCCCTGAGGGGGCGATGAATCAGCCCCAGCATTTT
v_gene: TRBV25-1; abundance: -; d_gene: -; j_gene: TRBJ2-7; CDR3aa: CASSDNRDPTVEQYF; CDR3nt: TGTGCCAGCAGTGACAACAGGGACCCTACAGTCGAGCAGTACTTC
v_gene: TRBV2; abundance: -; d_gene: TRBD1; j_gene: TRBJ2-2; CDR3aa: CASSGTGGGTGELFF; CDR3nt: TGTGCCAGCAGTGGGACAGGGGGAGGAACCGGGGAGCTGTTTTTT
v_gene: TRBV11-2; abundance: -; d_gene: TRBD1; j_gene: TRBJ2-3; CDR3aa: CASSLGGDRVTDTQYF; CDR3nt: TGTGCCAGCAGCTTAGGAGGGGACAGGGTCACAGATACGCAGTATTTT
v_gene: TRBV5-6; abundance: -; d_gene: -; j_gene: TRBJ2-7; CDR3aa: CASSSPGAPYEQYF; CDR3nt: TGTGCCAGCAGCTCCCCAGGGGCCCCCTACGAGCAGTACTTC
v_gene: TRBV6-6; abundance: -; d_gene: -; j_gene: TRBJ1-5; CDR3aa: CASSYSRGGSNQPQHF; CDR3nt: TGTGCCAGCAGTTACTCGAGAGGTGGAAGCAATCAGCCCCAGCATTTT
v_gene: TRBV24-1; abundance: -; d_gene: -; j_gene: TRBJ2-3; CDR3aa: CATSDITPSGVTQYF; CDR3nt: TGTGCCACCAGTGATATTACCCCCTCGGGTGTTACGCAGTATTTT
v_gene: TRBV15; abundance: -; d_gene: -; j_gene: TRBJ2-7; CDR3aa: CATSRDRDVRMSQQYF; CDR3nt: TGTGCCACCAGCAGGGATAGAGATGTCCGCATGAGCCAGCAGTACTTC
v_gene: TRBV6-5; abundance: -; d_gene: -; j_gene: TRBJ1-1; CDR3aa: CASSYLLGGEAFF; CDR3nt: TGTGCCAGCAGTTACCTGCTAGGGGGGGAAGCTTTCTTT
v_gene: TRBV6-1; abundance: -; d_gene: -; j_gene: TRBJ1-1; CDR3aa: CASSEEQAGLRTYRTEAFF; CDR3nt: TGTGCCAGCAGTGAAGAGCAGGCAGGGCTAAGAACGTATCGGACTGAAGCTTTCTTT
v_gene: TRBV7-9; abundance: -; d_gene: TRBD2; j_gene: TRBJ2-7; CDR3aa: CASTNREVAGGWNEQYF; CDR3nt: TGTGCCAGCACTAATCGTGAGGTAGCGGGGGGCTGGAACGAGCAGTACTTC
v_gene: TRBV5-6; abundance: -; d_gene: -; j_gene: TRBJ2-7; CDR3aa: CASSLDPNSYEQYF; CDR3nt: TGTGCCAGCAGCTTGGACCCCAATTCTTACGAGCAGTACTTC
v_gene: TRBV15; abundance: -; d_gene: TRBD2; j_gene: TRBJ2-3; CDR3aa: CATSRPGRATDTQYF; CDR3nt: TGTGCCACCAGCCGGCCCGGGAGGGCCACAGATACGCAGTATTTT
v_gene: TRBV5-5; abundance: -; d_gene: -; j_gene: TRBJ2-7; CDR3aa: CASSLNWVPAYEQYF; CDR3nt: TGTGCCAGCAGCTTGAATTGGGTTCCCGCATACGAGCAGTACTTC
v_gene: TRBV28; abundance: few; d_gene: -; j_gene: TRBJ2-2; CDR3aa: CASSSDSRGELFF; CDR3nt: TGTGCCAGCAGTTCCGACTCGAGGGGGGAGCTGTTTTTT
v_gene: TRBV28; abundance: -; d_gene: TRBD1; j_gene: TRBJ2-7; CDR3aa: CASTLSPGQGTSYEQYF; CDR3nt: TGTGCCAGCACCCTCTCCCCGGGACAGGGCACCTCCTACGAGCAGTACTTC
v_gene: TRBV19; abundance: -; d_gene: -; j_gene: TRBJ1-6; CDR3aa: CASSVGQNSPLHF; CDR3nt: TGTGCCAGTAGTGTGGGACAAAATTCACCCCTCCACTTT
v_gene: TRBV6-1; abundance: -; d_gene: -; j_gene: TRBJ1-2; CDR3aa: CASSEDSYYGYTF; CDR3nt: TGTGCCAGCAGTGAAGATAGCTACTATGGCTACACCTTC
v_gene: TRBV11-2; abundance: -; d_gene: -; j_gene: TRBJ1-1; CDR3aa: CASSLTGQLRLKAFF; CDR3nt: TGTGCCAGCAGCCTCACTGGACAGTTGCGGCTGAAAGCTTTCTTT
v_gene: TRBV7-8; abundance: -; d_gene: -; j_gene: TRBJ1-5; CDR3aa: CASSLGTGNQPQHF; CDR3nt: TGTGCCAGCAGCTTGGGAACAGGGAATCAGCCCCAGCATTTT
v_gene: TRBV11-2; abundance: once; d_gene: -; j_gene: TRBJ1-2; CDR3aa: CASSLGGAQGLNYGYTF; CDR3nt: TGTGCCAGCAGCCTCGGGGGCGCGCAGGGCCTTAACTATGGCTACACCTTC
v_gene: TRBV24-1; abundance: few; d_gene: -; j_gene: TRBJ2-3; CDR3aa: CATSPWQPTDTQYF; CDR3nt: TGTGCCACCAGCCCGTGGCAGCCCACAGATACGCAGTATTTT
v_gene: TRBV24-1; abundance: -; d_gene: -; j_gene: TRBJ1-1; CDR3aa: CATKARANTEAFF; CDR3nt: TGTGCCACCAAAGCGCGAGCGAACACTGAAGCTTTCTTT
v_gene: TRBV18; abundance: -; d_gene: TRBD1; j_gene: TRBJ1-5; CDR3aa: CASSPGQGDSNQPQHF; CDR3nt: TGTGCCAGCTCACCTGGACAGGGAGATAGCAATCAGCCCCAGCATTTT
v_gene: TRBV28; abundance: -; d_gene: -; j_gene: TRBJ2-1; CDR3aa: CASSLIRTTQFF; CDR3nt: TGTGCCAGCAGTTTAATCAGGACCACCCAGTTCTTC
v_gene: TRBV2; abundance: -; d_gene: TRBD1; j_gene: TRBJ1-5; CDR3aa: CASVKEGAIGQPQHF; CDR3nt: TGTGCCAGCGTGAAGGAGGGGGCGATAGGTCAGCCCCAGCATTTT
v_gene: TRBV19; abundance: -; d_gene: -; j_gene: TRBJ1-5; CDR3aa: CASSVQEGPQHF; CDR3nt: TGTGCCAGTTCCGTTCAGGAAGGGCCCCAGCATTTT
v_gene: TRBV3-1/TRBV3-2; abundance: -; d_gene: TRBD1; j_gene: TRBJ1-2; CDR3aa: CASSPRGQGDYGYTF; CDR3nt: TGTGCCAGCAGCCCTAGGGGACAGGGAGACTATGGCTACACCTTC
v_gene: TRBV5-6; abundance: -; d_gene: TRBD1; j_gene: TRBJ1-4; CDR3aa: CASSLRADRGRGEKLFF; CDR3nt: TGTGCCAGCAGCTTGCGCGCAGACAGGGGGCGAGGGGAAAAACTGTTTTTT
v_gene: TRBV19; abundance: -; d_gene: TRBD1; j_gene: TRBJ1-5; CDR3aa: CASSIGGQGVYSNQPQHF; CDR3nt: TGTGCCAGTAGTATAGGTGGACAGGGGGTTTATAGCAATCAGCCCCAGCATTTT
v_gene: TRBV9; abundance: -; d_gene: -; j_gene: TRBJ1-5; CDR3aa: CASSVADGGNQPQHF; CDR3nt: TGTGCCAGCAGCGTAGCCGACGGAGGCAATCAGCCCCAGCATTTT